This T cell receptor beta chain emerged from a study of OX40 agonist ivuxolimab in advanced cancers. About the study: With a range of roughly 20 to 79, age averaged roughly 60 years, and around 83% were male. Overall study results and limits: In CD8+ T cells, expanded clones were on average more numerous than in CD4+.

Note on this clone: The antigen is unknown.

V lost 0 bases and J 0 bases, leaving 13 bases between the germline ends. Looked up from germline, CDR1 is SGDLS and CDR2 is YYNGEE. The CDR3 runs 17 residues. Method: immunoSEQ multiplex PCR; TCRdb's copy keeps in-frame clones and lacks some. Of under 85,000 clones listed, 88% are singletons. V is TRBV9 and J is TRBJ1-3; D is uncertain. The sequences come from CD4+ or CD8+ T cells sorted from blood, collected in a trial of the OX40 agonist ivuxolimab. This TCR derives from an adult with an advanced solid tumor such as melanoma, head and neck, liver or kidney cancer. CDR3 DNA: TGTGCCAGCAGCGTAGCTCAGGCAGCGATCTCTGGAAACACCATATATTTT. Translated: CASSVAQAAISGNTIYF.